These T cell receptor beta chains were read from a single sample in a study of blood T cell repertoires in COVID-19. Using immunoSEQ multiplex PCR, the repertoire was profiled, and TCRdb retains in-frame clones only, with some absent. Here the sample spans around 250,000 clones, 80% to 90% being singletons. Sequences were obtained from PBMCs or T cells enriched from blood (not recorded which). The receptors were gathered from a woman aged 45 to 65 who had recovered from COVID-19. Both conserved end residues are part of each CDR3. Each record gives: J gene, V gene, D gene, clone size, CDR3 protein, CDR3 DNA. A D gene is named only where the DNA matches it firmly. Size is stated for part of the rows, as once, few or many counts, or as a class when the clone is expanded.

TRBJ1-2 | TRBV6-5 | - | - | CASSYRGTSYGYTF | TGTGCCAGCAGTTACCGGGGGACGAGCTATGGCTACACCTTC
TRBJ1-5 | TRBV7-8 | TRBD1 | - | CASGRDRGNQPQHF | TGTGCCAGTGGGCGGGACAGGGGGAATCAGCCCCAGCATTTT
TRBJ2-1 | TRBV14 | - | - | CASSPRGRGQFF | TGTGCCAGCAGCCCTAGAGGCCGGGGGCAGTTCTTC
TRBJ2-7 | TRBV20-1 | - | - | CSASAVNSYEQYF | TGCAGTGCTAGTGCCGTTAACTCCTACGAGCAGTACTTC
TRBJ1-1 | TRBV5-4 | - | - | CASSSMTEMNTEAFF | TGTGCCAGCAGCTCCATGACGGAGATGAACACTGAAGCTTTCTTT
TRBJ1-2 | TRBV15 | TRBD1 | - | CATSRGDRVGYTF | TGTGCCACCAGCAGGGGGGACAGGGTTGGCTACACCTTC
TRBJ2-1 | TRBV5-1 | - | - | CASSSRGSFIGDEQFF | TGCGCCAGCAGCTCCCGAGGGAGTTTCATTGGGGATGAGCAGTTCTTC
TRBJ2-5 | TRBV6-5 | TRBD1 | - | CASSRDRAPLTQYF | TGTGCCAGCAGCCGGGACAGGGCCCCCCTGACCCAGTACTTC
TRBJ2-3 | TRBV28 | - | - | CASSSGWQGSDTQYF | TGTGCCAGCAGTTCCGGATGGCAGGGTTCCGATACGCAGTATTTT
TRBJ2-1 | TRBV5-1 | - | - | CASSLDPVDEQFF | TGCGCCAGCAGCTTGGACCCAGTTGATGAGCAGTTCTTC
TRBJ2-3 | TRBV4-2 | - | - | CASSQTLHGLYTDTQYF | TGTGCCAGCAGCCAGACCCTCCATGGGCTTTACACAGATACGCAGTATTTT
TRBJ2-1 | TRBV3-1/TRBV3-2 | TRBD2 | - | CASSGLAGGRSYNEQFF | TGTGCCAGCAGCGGACTAGCGGGAGGGCGATCCTACAATGAGCAGTTCTTC
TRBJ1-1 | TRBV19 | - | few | CASKDRGRVSEAFF | TGTGCCAGTAAGGATCGGGGAAGAGTAAGTGAAGCTTTCTTT
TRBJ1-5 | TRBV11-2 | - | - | CASSLESNQPQHF | TGTGCCAGCAGCTTAGAGTCTAATCAGCCCCAGCATTTT
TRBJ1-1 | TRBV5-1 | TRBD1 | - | CASGTLQGPEVYTEAFF | TGCGCCAGCGGAACCTTACAGGGGCCGGAGGTCTACACTGAAGCTTTCTTT
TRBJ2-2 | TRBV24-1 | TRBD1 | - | CASGQGATGELFF | TGTGCCTCGGGACAGGGGGCCACCGGGGAGCTGTTTTTT
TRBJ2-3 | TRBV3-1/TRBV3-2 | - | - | CASSQLKRGADTQYF | TGTGCCAGCAGCCAATTAAAACGAGGCGCAGATACGCAGTATTTT
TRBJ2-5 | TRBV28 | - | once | CASSLSETQYF | TGTGCCAGCAGTTTGTCGGAGACCCAGTACTTC
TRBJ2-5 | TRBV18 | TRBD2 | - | CASSLLIAGAGQETQYF | TGTGCCAGCTCACTCCTCATAGCGGGAGCTGGGCAAGAGACCCAGTACTTC
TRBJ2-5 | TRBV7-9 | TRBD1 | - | CASSLVGGQGKTQYF | TGTGCCAGCAGCTTAGTGGGAGGACAGGGGAAGACCCAGTACTTC
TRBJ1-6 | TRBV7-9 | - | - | CASSLGGIVNSPLHF | TGTGCCAGCAGCTTAGGGGGCATCGTGAATTCACCCCTCCACTTT
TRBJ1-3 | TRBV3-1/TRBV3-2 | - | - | CASSQDLPGGGNTIYF | TGTGCCAGCAGCCAAGATTTGCCGGGGGGCGGAAACACCATATATTTT
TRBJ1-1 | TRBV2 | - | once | CASSERRTEAFF | TGTGCCAGCAGTGAACGGAGGACTGAAGCTTTCTTT
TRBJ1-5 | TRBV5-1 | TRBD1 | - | CASSQTGDQYQPQHF | TGCGCCAGCAGCCAGACAGGGGATCAGTATCAGCCCCAGCATTTT
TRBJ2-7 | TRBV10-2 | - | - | CAIQGGTGSSYEQYF | TGCGCCATCCAAGGTGGTACGGGGAGCTCCTACGAGCAGTACTTC
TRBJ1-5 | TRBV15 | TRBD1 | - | CATSRAGGAGQPQHF | TGTGCCACCAGCAGAGCAGGGGGTGCCGGCCAGCCCCAGCATTTT
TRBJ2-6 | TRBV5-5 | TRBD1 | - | CASSVTGTYSGANVLTF | TGTGCCAGCAGCGTGACAGGGACGTACTCTGGGGCCAACGTCCTGACTTTC